Detailed here is one T cell receptor beta chain. Its antigen remains unidentified. This record belongs to a study of T cell responses to AZD1222 COVID-19 vaccine. Study results and caveats: Elevations in Spike-specific TCR breadth and depth followed administration of two AZD1222 doses. AZD1222 recipients seropositive at baseline numbered only 6 or 7. Spike-spanning, vaccine-associated CD4 TCRs were dominant at 160-218 and 743-854.

The V gene's germline CDR1 is SGHVS and CDR2 FQNEAQ. CDR3 length: 13 amino acids. The germline V and J ends were trimmed by 10 bases and 0 bases, with 12 bases remaining between them. Using immunoSEQ multiplex PCR, the repertoire was profiled, and TCRdb retains in-frame clones only, with some absent. The table has 95,000 to 150,000 clones, nearly 90% seen once. Sequencing was performed on peripheral blood, taken on day 0 of AZD1222 vaccination. The receptor was isolated from an adult in good health. The rearrangement uses TRBV7-8 and TRBJ1-1, with a possible D match to TRBD1 (6 bases). CDR3 amino acids: CATMGAMNTEAFF. The CDR3 DNA is TGTGCCACCATGGGGGCGATGAACACTGAAGCTTTCTTT.